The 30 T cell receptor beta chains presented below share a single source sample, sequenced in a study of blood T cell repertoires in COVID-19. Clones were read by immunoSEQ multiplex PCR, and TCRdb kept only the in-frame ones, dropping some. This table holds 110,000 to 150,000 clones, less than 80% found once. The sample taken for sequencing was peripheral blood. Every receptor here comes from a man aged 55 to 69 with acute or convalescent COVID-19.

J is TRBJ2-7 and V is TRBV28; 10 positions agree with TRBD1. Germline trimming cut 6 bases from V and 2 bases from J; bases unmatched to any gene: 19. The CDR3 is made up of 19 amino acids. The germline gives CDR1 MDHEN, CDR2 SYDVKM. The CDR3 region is CASSRLRGRQGAKPYEQYF. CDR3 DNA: TGTGCCAGCAGCCGATTACGGGGGAGACAGGGGGCTAAGCCCTACGAGCAGTACTTC.

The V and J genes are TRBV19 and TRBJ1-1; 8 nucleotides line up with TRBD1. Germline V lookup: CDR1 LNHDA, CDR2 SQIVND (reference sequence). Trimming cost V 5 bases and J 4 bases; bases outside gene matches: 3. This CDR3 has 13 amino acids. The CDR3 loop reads CASSGQGFTEAFF. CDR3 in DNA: TGTGCCAGTAGTGGACAGGGTTTCACTGAAGCTTTCTTT.

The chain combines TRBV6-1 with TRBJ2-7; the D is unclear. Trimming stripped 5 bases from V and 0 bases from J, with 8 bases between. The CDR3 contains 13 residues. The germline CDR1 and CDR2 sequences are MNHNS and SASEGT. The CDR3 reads CASSPPSSYEQYF. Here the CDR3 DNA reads TGTGCCAGCAGTCCCCCTAGCTCCTACGAGCAGTACTTC.

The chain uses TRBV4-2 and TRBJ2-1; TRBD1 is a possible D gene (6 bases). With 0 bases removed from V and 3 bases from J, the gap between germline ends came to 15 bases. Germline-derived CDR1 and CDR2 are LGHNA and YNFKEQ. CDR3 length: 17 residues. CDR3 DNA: TGTGCCAGCAGCCAAGAGGGAGCGCGAGGGGGCTACAATGAGCAGTTCTTC. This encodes CASSQEGARGGYNEQFF.

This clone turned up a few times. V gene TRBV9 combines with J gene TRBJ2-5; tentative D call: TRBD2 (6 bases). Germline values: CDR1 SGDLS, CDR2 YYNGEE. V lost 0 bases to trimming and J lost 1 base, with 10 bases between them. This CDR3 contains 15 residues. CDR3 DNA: TGTGCCAGCAGCGTAGTGGGGGGTCTCCAAGAGACCCAGTACTTC. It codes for CASSVVGGLQETQYF.

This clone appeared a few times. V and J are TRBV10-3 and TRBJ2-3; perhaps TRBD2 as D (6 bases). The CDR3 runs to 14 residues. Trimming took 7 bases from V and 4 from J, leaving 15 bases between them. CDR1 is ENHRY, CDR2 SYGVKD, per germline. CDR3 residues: CAITAAGRADTQYF. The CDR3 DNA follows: TGTGCCATCACGGCCGCGGGAAGGGCAGATACGCAGTATTTT.

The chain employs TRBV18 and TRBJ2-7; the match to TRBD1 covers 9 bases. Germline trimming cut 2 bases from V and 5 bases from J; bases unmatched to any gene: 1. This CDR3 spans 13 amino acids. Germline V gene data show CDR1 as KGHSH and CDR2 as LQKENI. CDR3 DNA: TGTGCCAGCTCACCAGGGACAGGGAACGAGCAGTACTTC. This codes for CASSPGTGNEQYF.

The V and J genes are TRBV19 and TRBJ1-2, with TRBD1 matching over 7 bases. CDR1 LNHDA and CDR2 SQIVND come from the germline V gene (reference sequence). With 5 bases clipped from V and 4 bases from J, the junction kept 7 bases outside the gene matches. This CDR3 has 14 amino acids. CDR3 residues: CASSPRGQPYGYTF. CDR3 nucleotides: TGTGCCAGTAGTCCTCGGGGACAGCCCTATGGCTACACCTTC.

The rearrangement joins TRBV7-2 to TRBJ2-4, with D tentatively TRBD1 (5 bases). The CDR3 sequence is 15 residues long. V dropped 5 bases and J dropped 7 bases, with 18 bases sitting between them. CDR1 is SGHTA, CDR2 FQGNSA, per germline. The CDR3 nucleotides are TGTGCCAGCAGCGCAACGCCTGCAGGGAACAACATTCAGTACTTC. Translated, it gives CASSATPAGNNIQYF. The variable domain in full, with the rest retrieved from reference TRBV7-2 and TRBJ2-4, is GAGVSQSPSNKVTEKGKDVELRCDPISGHTALYWYRQSLGQGLEFLIYFQGNSAPDKSGLPSDRFSAERTGGSVSTLTIQRTQQEDSAVYLCASSATPAGNNIQYFGAGTRLSVL.

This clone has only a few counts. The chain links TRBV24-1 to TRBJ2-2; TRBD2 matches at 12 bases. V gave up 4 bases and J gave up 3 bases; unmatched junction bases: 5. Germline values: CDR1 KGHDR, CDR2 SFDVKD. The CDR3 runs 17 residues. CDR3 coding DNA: TGTGCCACCAGTGACCCGGGACTAGCGGGCTACACCGGGGAGCTGTTTTTT. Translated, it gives CATSDPGLAGYTGELFF.

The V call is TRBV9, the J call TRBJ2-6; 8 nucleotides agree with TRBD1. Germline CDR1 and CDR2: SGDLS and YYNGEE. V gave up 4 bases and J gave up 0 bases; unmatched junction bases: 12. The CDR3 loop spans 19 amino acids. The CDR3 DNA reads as TGTGCCAGCAGCCCCGGACAGGGCTCAACCCTCTCTGGGGCCAACGTCCTGACTTTC. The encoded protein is CASSPGQGSTLSGANVLTF.

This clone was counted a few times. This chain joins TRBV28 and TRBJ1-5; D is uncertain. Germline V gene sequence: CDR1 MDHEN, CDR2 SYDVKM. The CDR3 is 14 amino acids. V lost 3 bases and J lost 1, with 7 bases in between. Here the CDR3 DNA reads TGTGCCAGCAGTTTGGAGGTGAGCAATCAGCCCCAGCATTTT. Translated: CASSLEVSNQPQHF.

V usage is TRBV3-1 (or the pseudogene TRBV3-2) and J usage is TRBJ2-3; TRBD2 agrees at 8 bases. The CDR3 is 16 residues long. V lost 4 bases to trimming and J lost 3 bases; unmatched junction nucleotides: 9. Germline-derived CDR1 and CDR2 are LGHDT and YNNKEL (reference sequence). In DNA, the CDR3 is TGTGCCAGCAGCCTCGCCGGGGGGGCTGGGACAGATACGCAGTATTTT. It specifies CASSLAGGAGTDTQYF.

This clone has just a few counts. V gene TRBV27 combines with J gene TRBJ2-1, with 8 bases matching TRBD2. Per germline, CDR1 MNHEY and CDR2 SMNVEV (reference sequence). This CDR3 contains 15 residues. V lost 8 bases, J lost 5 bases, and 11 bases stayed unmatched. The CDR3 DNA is TGTGCCAGCGGGCAAGCGGGAGTCGATAACAATGAGCAGTTCTTC. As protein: CASGQAGVDNNEQFF.

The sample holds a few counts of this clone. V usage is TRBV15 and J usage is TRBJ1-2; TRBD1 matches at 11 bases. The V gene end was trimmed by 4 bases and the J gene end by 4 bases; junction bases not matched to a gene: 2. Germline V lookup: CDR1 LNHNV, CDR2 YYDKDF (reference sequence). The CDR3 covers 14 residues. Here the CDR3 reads CATSMGQGGYGYTF. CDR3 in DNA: TGTGCCACCAGCATGGGACAGGGGGGCTATGGCTACACCTTC.

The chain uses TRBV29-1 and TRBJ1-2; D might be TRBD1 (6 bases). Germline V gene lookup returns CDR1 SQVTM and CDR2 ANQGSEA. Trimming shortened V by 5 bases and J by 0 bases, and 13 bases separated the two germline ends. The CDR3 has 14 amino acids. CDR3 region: CSVQKGQTNYGYTF. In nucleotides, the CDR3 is TGCAGCGTTCAGAAAGGACAGACTAACTATGGCTACACCTTC. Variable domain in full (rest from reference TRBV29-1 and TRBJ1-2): SAVISQKPSRDICQRGTSLTIQCQVDSQVTMMFWYRQQPGQSLTLIATANQGSEATYESGFVIDKFPISRPNLTFSTLTVSNMSPEDSSIYLCSVQKGQTNYGYTFGSGTRLTVV.

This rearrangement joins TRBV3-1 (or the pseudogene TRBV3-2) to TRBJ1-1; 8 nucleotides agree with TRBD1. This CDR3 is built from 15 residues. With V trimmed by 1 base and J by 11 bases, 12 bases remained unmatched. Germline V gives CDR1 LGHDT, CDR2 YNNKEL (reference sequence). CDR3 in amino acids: CASSQGGAVRQGAFF. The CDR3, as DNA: TGTGCCAGCAGCCAAGGGGGGGCTGTAAGACAGGGGGCTTTCTTT.

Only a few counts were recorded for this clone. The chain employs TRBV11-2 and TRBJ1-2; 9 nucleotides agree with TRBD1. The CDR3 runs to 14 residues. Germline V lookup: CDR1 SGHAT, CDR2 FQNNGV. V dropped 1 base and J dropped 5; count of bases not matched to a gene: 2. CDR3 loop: CASSLGTGEYGYTF. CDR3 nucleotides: TGTGCCAGCAGCTTAGGGACAGGGGAGTATGGCTACACCTTC.

In DNA form, the CDR3 reads TGTGCCAGCAGTCCTCCCTCTAGCGGCAAAAACATTCAGTACTTC. It encodes CASSPPSSGKNIQYF. The chain recombines TRBV27 with TRBJ2-4; TRBD2 agrees at 7 bases. V trimming: 5 bases; J trimming: 3 bases; junction bases outside the gene matches: 7. Germline CDR1 reads MNHEY; CDR2 reads SMNVEV (reference sequence). This CDR3 comprises 15 residues.

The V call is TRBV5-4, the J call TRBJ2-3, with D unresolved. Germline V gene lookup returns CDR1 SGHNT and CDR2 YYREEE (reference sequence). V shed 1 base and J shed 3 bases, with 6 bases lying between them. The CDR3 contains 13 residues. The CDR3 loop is CASSLSSTDTQYF. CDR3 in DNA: TGTGCCAGCAGCTTGTCGAGTACAGATACGCAGTATTTT.

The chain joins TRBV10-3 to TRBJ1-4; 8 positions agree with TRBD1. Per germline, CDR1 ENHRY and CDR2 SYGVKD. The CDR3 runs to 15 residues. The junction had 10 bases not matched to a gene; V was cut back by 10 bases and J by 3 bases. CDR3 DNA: TGTGCCACCGGAAAGTCGACAGGGGCTAATGAAAAACTGTTTTTT. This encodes CATGKSTGANEKLFF.

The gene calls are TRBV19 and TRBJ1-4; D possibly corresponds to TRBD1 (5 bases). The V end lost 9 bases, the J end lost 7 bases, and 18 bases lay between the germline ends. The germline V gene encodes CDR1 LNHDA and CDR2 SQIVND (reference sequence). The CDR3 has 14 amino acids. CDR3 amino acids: CASTAPGLLEKLFF. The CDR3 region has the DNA TGTGCCAGCACAGCCCCGGGACTCCTTGAAAAACTGTTTTTT.

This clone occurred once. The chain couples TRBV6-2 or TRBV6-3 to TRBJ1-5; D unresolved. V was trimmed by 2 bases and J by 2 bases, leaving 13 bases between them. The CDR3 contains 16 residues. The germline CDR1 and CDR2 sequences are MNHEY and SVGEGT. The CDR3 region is CASSYSTRGGNQPQHF. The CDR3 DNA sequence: TGTGCCAGCAGTTACAGTACCCGGGGAGGCAATCAGCCCCAGCATTTT.

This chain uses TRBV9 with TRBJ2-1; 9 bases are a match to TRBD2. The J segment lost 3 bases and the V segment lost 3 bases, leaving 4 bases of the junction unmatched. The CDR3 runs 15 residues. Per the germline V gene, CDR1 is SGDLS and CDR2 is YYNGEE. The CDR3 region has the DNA TGTGCCAGCAGCGCCTCTAGCGGGGTCTACAATGAGCAGTTCTTC. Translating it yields CASSASSGVYNEQFF.

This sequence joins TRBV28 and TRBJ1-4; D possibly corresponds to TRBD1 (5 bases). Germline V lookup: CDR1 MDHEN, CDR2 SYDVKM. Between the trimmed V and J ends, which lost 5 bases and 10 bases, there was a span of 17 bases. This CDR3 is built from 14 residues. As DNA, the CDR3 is TGTGCCAGCAGTCCGAACGGGGACTATGGAAAACTGTTTTTT. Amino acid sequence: CASSPNGDYGKLFF.

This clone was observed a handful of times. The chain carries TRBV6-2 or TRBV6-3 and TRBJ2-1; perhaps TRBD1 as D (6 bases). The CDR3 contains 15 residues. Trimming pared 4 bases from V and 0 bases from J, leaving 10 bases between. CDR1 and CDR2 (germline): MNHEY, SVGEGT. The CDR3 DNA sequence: TGTGCCAGCAGTTCCTTCAGGGGCTCCTACAATGAGCAGTTCTTC. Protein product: CASSSFRGSYNEQFF.

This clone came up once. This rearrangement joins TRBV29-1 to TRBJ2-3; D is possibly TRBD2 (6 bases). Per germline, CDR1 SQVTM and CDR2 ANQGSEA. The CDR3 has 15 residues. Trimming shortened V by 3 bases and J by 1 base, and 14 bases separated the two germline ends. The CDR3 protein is CSVDRREKGTDTQYF. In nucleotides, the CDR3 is TGCAGCGTTGATCGTCGGGAGAAAGGCACAGATACGCAGTATTTT.

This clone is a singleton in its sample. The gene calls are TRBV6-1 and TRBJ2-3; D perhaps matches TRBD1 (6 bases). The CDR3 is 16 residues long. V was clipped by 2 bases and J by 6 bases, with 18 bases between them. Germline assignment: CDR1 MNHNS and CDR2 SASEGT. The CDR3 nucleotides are TGTGCCAGCAGTGAATTTAGGGCAGGGGCGGGTGATACGCAGTATTTT. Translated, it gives CASSEFRAGAGDTQYF.

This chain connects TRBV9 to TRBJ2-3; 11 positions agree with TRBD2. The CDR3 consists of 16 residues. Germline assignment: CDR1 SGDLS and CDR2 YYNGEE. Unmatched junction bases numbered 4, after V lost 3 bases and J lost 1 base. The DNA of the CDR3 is TGTGCCAGCAGCGACCTGGGACTAGCGGGCACAGATACGCAGTATTTT. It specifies CASSDLGLAGTDTQYF.

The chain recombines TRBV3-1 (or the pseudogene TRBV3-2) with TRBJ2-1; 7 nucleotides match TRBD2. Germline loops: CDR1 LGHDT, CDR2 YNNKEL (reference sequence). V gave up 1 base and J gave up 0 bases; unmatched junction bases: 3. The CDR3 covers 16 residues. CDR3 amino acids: CASSQAGGSSYNEQFF. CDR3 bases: TGTGCCAGCAGCCAAGCTGGCGGGAGCTCCTACAATGAGCAGTTCTTC.